Each of the 16 T cell receptor beta chains below was sequenced from the same sample in a study of shared clonotypes between healthy human individuals. Measured with immunoSEQ multiplex PCR; TCRdb has only the in-frame clones, and not every one. This sample has 190,000 or so clones, with approximately 62% found just once. The sample was memory CD4+ T cells sorted from blood. The subset: CD45RA-negative fraction. The source is a young man in good health.

This clone came up once. The rearrangement uses TRBV5-8 and TRBJ1-2, with TRBD1 as a possible D gene (5 bases). The germline gives CDR1 SGHTS, CDR2 YDEGEE. The CDR3 totals 16 residues. The V end was cut by 0 bases, the J end by 2 bases, with 14 bases between. The CDR3: CASSLGRQGRNYGYTF. Written as DNA, the CDR3 is TGTGCCAGCAGCTTGGGGAGGCAGGGTAGAAACTATGGCTACACCTTC.

This chain uses TRBV28 with TRBJ1-5; no clear D gene. The CDR3 contains 13 residues. Germline loops: CDR1 MDHEN, CDR2 SYDVKM. Trimming left V 4 bases short and J 1 base short, with 5 bases between. CDR3 protein: CASSWESNQPQHF. Written as DNA, the CDR3 is TGTGCCAGCAGTTGGGAGAGCAATCAGCCCCAGCATTTT.

The chain is built from TRBV5-1 and TRBJ2-3; 8 bases are a match to TRBD1. V lost 1 base and J lost 2; bases outside the gene matches: 3. Germline CDR1 SGHRS, CDR2 YFSETQ. The CDR3 length is 15 residues. Here the CDR3 DNA reads TGCGCCAGCAGCTTGTGGGGACAGGACACAGATACGCAGTATTTT. Translation gives CASSLWGQDTDTQYF.

The gene calls are TRBV2 and TRBJ2-1; unclear D gene. Germline V CDR1 and CDR2: SNHLY, FYNNEI. V lost 4 bases, J lost 0 bases, and 10 bases lay in between. The CDR3 spans 15 residues. Here the CDR3 reads CASSVDLSSYNEQFF. In DNA form, the CDR3 reads TGTGCCAGCAGTGTAGACCTTAGCTCCTACAATGAGCAGTTCTTC.

The V call is TRBV5-1, the J call TRBJ2-1; D is ambiguous. The CDR3 length is 12 residues. The V end lost 5 bases, the J end lost 4 bases, and 7 bases lay between the germline ends. Germline V lookup: CDR1 SGHRS, CDR2 YFSETQ. The CDR3 DNA sequence: TGCGCCAGCAGGGAACAATACAATGAGCAGTTCTTC. This encodes CASREQYNEQFF.

In its sample, this clone was seen once. The chain links TRBV18 to TRBJ1-2; weak D call: TRBD1 (6 bases). Trimming took off 3 bases at V and 6 bases at J, with 11 bases between the two ends. The germline V gene encodes CDR1 KGHSH and CDR2 LQKENI. The CDR3 length is 13 residues. The CDR3 DNA reads as TGTGCCAGCTCACCGGGGCAGGGGAATGGCTACACCTTC. It specifies CASSPGQGNGYTF. The whole variable domain, filled in from reference TRBV18 and TRBJ1-2, reads NAGVMQNPRHLVRRRGQEARLRCSPMKGHSHVYWYRQLPEEGLKFMVYLQKENIIDESGMPKERFSAEFPKEGPSILRIQQVVRGDSAAYFCASSPGQGNGYTFGSGTRLTVV.

The CDR3 spells CASSRQGATNYGYTF. CDR3 bases: TGTGCCAGTAGTAGGCAGGGCGCCACTAACTATGGCTACACCTTC. V usage is TRBV19 and J usage is TRBJ1-2; D might be TRBD1 (5 bases). V lost 4 bases and J lost 0, with 12 bases in between. The length of the CDR3 is 15 residues. CDR1 and CDR2 (germline): LNHDA, SQIVND (reference sequence). The full variable domain, its missing parts supplied by reference TRBV19 and TRBJ1-2, is DGGITQSPKYLFRKEGQNVTLSCEQNLNHDAMYWYRQDPGQGLRLIYYSQIVNDFQKGDIAEGYSVSREKKESFPLTVTSAQKNPTAFYLCASSRQGATNYGYTFGSGTRLTVV.

There are many counts of this clone. The rearrangement links TRBV25-1 to TRBJ1-5; unclear D gene. Germline assignment: CDR1 MGHDK and CDR2 SYGVNS. The CDR3 is 9 amino acids. Trimming removed 9 bases at V and 8 bases at J, with 5 bases between. CDR3 DNA: TGTGCCAGGGAGGAGCCCCAGCATTTT. It encodes CAREEPQHF. The full variable domain, rest sourced from reference TRBV25-1 and TRBJ1-5, is EADIYQTPRYLVIGTGKKITLECSQTMGHDKMYWYQQDPGMELHLIHYSYGVNSTEKGDLSSESTVSRIRTEHFPLTLESARPSHTSQYLCAREEPQHFGDGTRLSIL.

The CDR3 DNA follows: TGCGCCAGCAGGCCCGGGACAGGGGTCGTGAACACTGAAGCTTTCTTT. Residues: CASRPGTGVVNTEAFF. The chain is built from TRBV5-1 and TRBJ1-1; 10 bases agree with TRBD1. V shed 5 bases, J shed 0 bases, and the junction held 7 bases outside the gene matches. Germline values: CDR1 SGHRS, CDR2 YFSETQ. The CDR3 covers 16 residues.

This clone is a singleton in its sample. This chain connects TRBV7-2 to TRBJ2-7; TRBD1 aligns across 9 bases. The germline CDR1 and CDR2 sequences are SGHTA and FQGNSA. This CDR3 is built from 15 residues. Trimming at V came to 5 bases and at J to 6 bases, leaving 11 bases not matched to a gene. The CDR3 sequence is CASSPTGTGRFEQYF. The CDR3 DNA is TGTGCCAGCAGCCCAACCGGGACAGGGAGGTTCGAGCAGTACTTC.

The V call is TRBV30, the J call TRBJ2-1, with no clear D. The germline gives CDR1 GTSNPN, CDR2 SVGIG (reference sequence). This CDR3 is 10 amino acids long. The V and J ends lost 1 base and 14 bases respectively, with 9 bases between them. CDR3 region: CAWSAPRKFF. The CDR3 DNA reads TGTGCCTGGAGTGCCCCGCGTAAGTTCTTC.

This sequence joins TRBV5-4 and TRBJ1-2; TRBD1 agrees at 10 bases. CDR3 size: 14 residues. In germline, CDR1 is SGHNT, CDR2 YYREEE (reference sequence). V lost 3 bases to trimming and J lost 8 bases; unmatched junction nucleotides: 7. The CDR3 protein is CASSSRTGGYGYTF. The CDR3 DNA follows: TGTGCCAGCAGCTCCCGGACAGGGGGTTACGGCTACACCTTC.

The chain employs TRBV7-8 and TRBJ2-7; possible D gene TRBD1, 5 bases. The germline V gene encodes CDR1 SGHVS and CDR2 FQNEAQ. This CDR3 spans 16 amino acids. V lost 5 bases and J 6 bases, leaving 23 bases between the germline ends. In DNA form, the CDR3 reads TGTGCCAGCAGCCTAGTCAGGGTACCTAGGCTGTCCGAGCAGTACTTC. It is translated as CASSLVRVPRLSEQYF.

This clone has just a few counts. An end of the junction does not agree with germline; a read error may underlie this. The V call is TRBV7-7, the J call TRBJ2-1; 9 nucleotides agree with TRBD1. Germline V gives CDR1 SSHAT, CDR2 FNYEAQ (reference sequence). The length of the CDR3 is 15 residues. DNA of the CDR3: TGTGCTAGCAGCTTTGGGACAGGGAAGATCAATGAGCAGTTCTTC. Translating gives CASSFGTGKINEQFF.

The chain links TRBV6-5 to TRBJ2-7, with 8 bases matching TRBD2. The CDR3 length is 14 residues. V lost 3 bases and J lost 4; bases outside the gene matches: 5. Germline assignment: CDR1 MNHEY and CDR2 SVGAGI. CDR3 amino acids: CASSYHQREYEQYF. CDR3 coding DNA: TGTGCCAGCAGTTATCACCAGCGGGAGTACGAGCAGTACTTC.

The gene calls are TRBV27 and TRBJ2-5; 14 bases line up with TRBD2. CDR1 is MNHEY, CDR2 SMNVEV, per germline (reference sequence). V lost 6 bases to trimming and J lost 4 bases; unmatched junction nucleotides: 13. The CDR3 consists of 18 residues. In nucleotides, the CDR3 is TGTGCCAGCAGCCCGGCGGGACTAGCGGGAGAGGGTGTAGAGACCCAGTACTTC. Translation: CASSPAGLAGEGVETQYF.